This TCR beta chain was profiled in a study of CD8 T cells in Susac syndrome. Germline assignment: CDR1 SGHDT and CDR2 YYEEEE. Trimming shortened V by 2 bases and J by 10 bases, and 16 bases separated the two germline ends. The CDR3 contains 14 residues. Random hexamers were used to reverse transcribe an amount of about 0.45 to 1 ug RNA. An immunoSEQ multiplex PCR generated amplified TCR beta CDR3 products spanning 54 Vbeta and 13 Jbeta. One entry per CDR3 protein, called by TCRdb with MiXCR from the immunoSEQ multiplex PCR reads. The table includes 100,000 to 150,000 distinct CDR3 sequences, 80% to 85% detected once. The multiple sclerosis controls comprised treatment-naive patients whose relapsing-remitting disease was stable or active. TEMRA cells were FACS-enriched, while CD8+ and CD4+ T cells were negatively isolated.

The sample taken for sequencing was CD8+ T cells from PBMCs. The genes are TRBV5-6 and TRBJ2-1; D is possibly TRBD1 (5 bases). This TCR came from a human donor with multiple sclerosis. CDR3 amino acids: CASSFGQGIGEQFF. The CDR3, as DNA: TGTGCCAGCAGCTTTGGTCAGGGAATAGGGGAGCAGTTCTTC.